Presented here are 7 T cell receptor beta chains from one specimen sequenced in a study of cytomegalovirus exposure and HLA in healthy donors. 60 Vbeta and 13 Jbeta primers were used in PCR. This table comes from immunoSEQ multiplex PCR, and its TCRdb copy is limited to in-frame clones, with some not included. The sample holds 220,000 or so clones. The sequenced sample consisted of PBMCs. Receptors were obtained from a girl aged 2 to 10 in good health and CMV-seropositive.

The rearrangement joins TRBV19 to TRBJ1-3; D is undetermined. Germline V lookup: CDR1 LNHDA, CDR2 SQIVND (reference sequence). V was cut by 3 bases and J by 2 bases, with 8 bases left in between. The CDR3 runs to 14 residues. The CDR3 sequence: CASSIEVAGNTIYF. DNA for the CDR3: TGTGCCAGTAGTATCGAGGTTGCTGGAAACACCATATATTTT.

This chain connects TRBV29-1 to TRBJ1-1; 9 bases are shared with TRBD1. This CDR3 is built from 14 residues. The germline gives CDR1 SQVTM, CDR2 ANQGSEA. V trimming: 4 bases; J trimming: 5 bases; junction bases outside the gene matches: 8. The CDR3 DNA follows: TGCAGCGTTGTGGGGACACAGGGGGCTACTGAAGCTTTCTTT. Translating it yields CSVVGTQGATEAFF.

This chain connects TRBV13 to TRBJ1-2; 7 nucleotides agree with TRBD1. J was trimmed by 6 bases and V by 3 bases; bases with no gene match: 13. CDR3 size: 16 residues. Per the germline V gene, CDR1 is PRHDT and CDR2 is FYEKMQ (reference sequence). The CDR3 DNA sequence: TGTGCCAGCAGCTTTGACAGGGACCATCGGAAGCATGGCTACACCTTC. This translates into CASSFDRDHRKHGYTF.

CDR3 in amino acids: CASSPRQSEAFF. The CDR3 DNA is TGTGCCAGCAGTCCCAGACAGTCTGAAGCTTTCTTT. The chain combines TRBV28 with TRBJ1-1; D might be TRBD1 (5 bases). The CDR3 consists of 12 residues. Trimming pared 5 bases from V and 6 bases from J, leaving 10 bases between. CDR1 and CDR2 (germline): MDHEN, SYDVKM.

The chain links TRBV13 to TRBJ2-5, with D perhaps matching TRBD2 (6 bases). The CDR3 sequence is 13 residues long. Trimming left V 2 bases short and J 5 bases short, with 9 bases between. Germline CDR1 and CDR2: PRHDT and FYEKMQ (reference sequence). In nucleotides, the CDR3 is TGTGCCAGCAGCTTAAAACTAGCCGAGACCCAGTACTTC. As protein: CASSLKLAETQYF.

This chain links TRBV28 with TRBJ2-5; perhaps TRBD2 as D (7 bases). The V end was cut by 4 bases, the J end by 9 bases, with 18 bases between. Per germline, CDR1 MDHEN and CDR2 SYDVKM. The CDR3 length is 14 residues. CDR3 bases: TGTGCCAGCAGTTCTGGGACGCCGGGGGGCCCCCAGTACTTC. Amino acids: CASSSGTPGGPQYF.

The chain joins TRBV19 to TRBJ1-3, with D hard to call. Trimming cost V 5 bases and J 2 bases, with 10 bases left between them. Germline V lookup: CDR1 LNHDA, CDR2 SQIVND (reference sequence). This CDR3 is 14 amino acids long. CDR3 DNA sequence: TGTGCCAGTAGTTCCCAACCGGCTGGAAACACCATATATTTT. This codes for CASSSQPAGNTIYF. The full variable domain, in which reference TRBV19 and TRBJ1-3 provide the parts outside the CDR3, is DGGITQSPKYLFRKEGQNVTLSCEQNLNHDAMYWYRQDPGQGLRLIYYSQIVNDFQKGDIAEGYSVSREKKESFPLTVTSAQKNPTAFYLCASSSQPAGNTIYFGEGSWLTVV.